Given below is one TCR beta chain in context. This record belongs to a study of T cell changes during pregnancy in multiple sclerosis. CDR3 size: 14 residues. Using immunoSEQ multiplex PCR, the repertoire was profiled, and TCRdb retains in-frame clones only, with some absent. The sample contains 55,000 to 85,000 clones, 90% of which appear only once. The source of this sequence is a female donor with multiple sclerosis, enrolled in a pregnancy study. Sequences were derived from peripheral blood, sampled in the third trimester of pregnancy. V is TRBV21-1 and J is TRBJ2-5; the table calls TRBD1, which could not be checked here. TRBV21-1 is a documented pseudogene. The CDR3 loop reads CASSKGTGRGTQYF. The CDR3 bases are TGTGCCAGCAGCAAAGGGACAGGGAGGGGGACCCAGTACTTC.